One sample yielded the 24 T cell receptor beta chains listed below, sequenced in a study of identical twins. One entry per CDR3 protein results from TCRdb running MiXCR on the 5' RACE reads. The top ten clones hold over 4% of a sample with roughly 690,000 distinct CDR3 sequences, 20% to 25% of them seen once. These data also formed part of another study, on T cells expressing NK-cell markers.

Sequencing used PBMCs. All receptors derive from a woman aged 18-29 years in good health.

The chain carries TRBV12-3 or TRBV12-4 and TRBJ2-2; 7 bases align to TRBD1. V lost 2 bases, J lost 6 bases, and 12 bases stayed unmatched. CDR3 length equals 17 residues. The CDR3 here is CASSLIGGQFVAGELFF. The CDR3 nucleotides read TGTGCCAGCAGTTTAATTGGGGGACAGTTTGTCGCCGGGGAGCTGTTTTTT.

This clonotype appeared a few times. The J gene is TRBJ2-4, the V gene TRBV5-1, with D possibly being TRBD2 (6 bases). Per the germline V gene, CDR1 is SGHRS and CDR2 is YFSETQ. The V end lost 3 bases, the J end lost 0 bases, and 10 bases lay between the germline ends. The CDR3 extends over 15 amino acids. The CDR3 coding sequence is TGCGCCAGCAGCTGGGGGGACCTAGCCAAAAACATTCAGTACTTC. Protein: CASSWGDLAKNIQYF.

This clonotype was seen repeatedly, ten times or more. CDR3 nucleotide sequence: TGTGCCAGCAGCCGGGGACAGGGTGGCGAGCAGTACTTC. Protein: CASSRGQGGEQYF. V is TRBV12-3 or TRBV12-4 and J is TRBJ2-7; 9 bases are a match to TRBD1. V shed 6 bases, J shed 6 bases, and the junction held 6 bases outside the gene matches. The CDR3 sequence is 13 residues long.

The table lists this clonotype with many counts. DNA for the CDR3: TGCAGTGCTAGTTCACTAGCGGAGACCACAGATACGCAGTATTTT. Amino acids: CSASSLAETTDTQYF. The genes are TRBV20-1 and TRBJ2-3; 8 bases align to TRBD2. The germline V gene encodes CDR1 DFQATT and CDR2 SNEGSKA (reference sequence). The V and J ends lost 3 bases and 2 bases, in that order; junction bases with no gene match: 7. There are 15 residues in the CDR3.

This chain joins TRBV5-1 and TRBJ2-7; 8 nucleotides line up with TRBD1. Trimming at V came to 2 bases and at J to 6 bases, leaving 13 bases not matched to a gene. The CDR3 runs 16 residues. The germline V gene encodes CDR1 SGHRS and CDR2 YFSETQ. This chain's CDR3 is CASSFNRGTGPFEQYF. The DNA for the CDR3 is TGCGCCAGCAGCTTCAATCGCGGGACAGGCCCCTTCGAGCAGTACTTC.

The chain uses TRBV10-3 and TRBJ1-2; D is ambiguous. The germline CDR1 and CDR2 sequences are ENHRY and SYGVKD. The V end was cut by 10 bases, the J end by 2 bases, with 17 bases between. This CDR3 is built from 14 residues. As DNA, the CDR3 is TGTGCCACCGGCGCTCAACATCTGAACTATGGCTACACCTTC. The encoded protein is CATGAQHLNYGYTF.

A few counts support this clonotype. This chain connects TRBV7-8 to TRBJ2-7, with D perhaps TRBD1 or TRBD2 (6 bases each). V was pared by 2 bases and J by 5 bases, with 16 bases between. Germline CDR1 reads SGHVS; CDR2 reads FQNEAQ. The CDR3 length is 15 residues. CDR3 sequence (DNA): TGTGCCAGCAGCTTAAGGGCCCCGGGGGCCGACGAGCAGTACTTC. Translating gives CASSLRAPGADEQYF. Filled out from reference TRBV7-8 and TRBJ2-7, the complete variable domain reads GAGVSQSPRYKVAKRGQDVALRCDPISGHVSLFWYQQALGQGPEFLTYFQNEAQLDKSGLPSDRFFAERPEGSVSTLKIQRTQQEDSAVYLCASSLRAPGADEQYFGPGTRLTVT.

The V and J genes are TRBV12-3 or TRBV12-4 and TRBJ2-5; 7 bases agree with TRBD1. The CDR3 is made up of 15 amino acids. The ends lost 6 bases at V and 7 bases at J; junction bases unmatched: 14. The CDR3 here is CASSLLTGVGGTQYF. The CDR3 DNA reads as TGTGCCAGCAGCCTTCTTACAGGGGTCGGAGGGACCCAGTACTTC.

This chain uses TRBV10-3 with TRBJ2-5; 13 bases match TRBD2. The CDR3 is made up of 16 amino acids. Germline CDR1 and CDR2: ENHRY and SYGVKD. With V trimmed by 0 bases and J by 2 bases, 0 bases remained unmatched. In nucleotides, the CDR3 is TGTGCCATCAGTGAGTCGACTAGCGGGGGGCAAGAGACCCAGTACTTC. It encodes CAISESTSGGQETQYF.

The chain links TRBV9 to TRBJ2-1; D unresolved. The CDR3 is 16 amino acids. V lost 0 bases, J lost 6 bases, and 16 bases lay in between. CDR1 SGDLS and CDR2 YYNGEE come from the germline V gene. DNA of the CDR3: TGTGCCAGCAGCGTAGCCGGCCCCTCGGCAGCCAATGAGCAGTTCTTC. It is translated as CASSVAGPSAANEQFF. Looking up the rest from reference TRBV9 and TRBJ2-1 gives the full variable domain: DSGVTQTPKHLITATGQRVTLRCSPRSGDLSVYWYQQSLDQGLQFLIQYYNGEERAKGNILERFSAQQFPDLHSELNLSSLELGDSALYFCASSVAGPSAANEQFFGPGTRLTVL.

This clonotype was seen a few times. One end of the junction varies from germline; a read error may be responsible. The chain uses TRBV7-2 and TRBJ2-7, with D maybe TRBD1 (6 bases). This CDR3 has 12 residues. Per the germline V gene, CDR1 is SGHTA and CDR2 is FQGNSA. The CDR3 nucleotides read TGTGCCAGCAGCTTAGGGGTTACAGGGTGGCGCTTC. Amino acids: CASSLGVTGWRF.

In this sample, this clonotype turned up a few times. This chain connects TRBV27 to TRBJ2-7; TRBD2 might be the D (6 bases). V lost 8 bases, J lost 6 bases, and 20 bases lay in between. The CDR3 loop spans 14 amino acids. Germline values: CDR1 MNHEY, CDR2 SMNVEV (reference sequence). In nucleotides, the CDR3 is TGTGCCAGCGCGCCGTCCGGGACTCTCCCCGAGCAGTACTTC. This translates into CASAPSGTLPEQYF.

This clonotype was seen only once. The chain uses TRBV24-1 and TRBJ2-2; D is uncertain. V was shortened by 7 bases and J by 2 bases, with 13 bases between the two germline ends. This CDR3 has 15 residues. Germline CDR1 KGHDR, CDR2 SFDVKD. The DNA of the CDR3 is TGTGCCACCAGCCAATCAGGCGGAAACACCGGGGAGCTGTTTTTT. Amino acids: CATSQSGGNTGELFF.

CDR3 in DNA: TGTGCCAGCAGCGTAGGGGTTCCAGGGGGAATGAACACTGAAGCTTTCTTT. Its protein product is CASSVGVPGGMNTEAFF. V and J are TRBV9 and TRBJ1-1; TRBD1 aligns across 7 bases. Germline CDR1 is SGDLS and CDR2 is YYNGEE. The CDR3 is 17 residues long. After removal of 0 bases from V and 0 bases from J, the junction contained 8 bases not matched to a gene.

This chain links TRBV11-1 with TRBJ2-2; TRBD1 is a possible D gene (6 bases). The CDR3 is made up of 18 amino acids. Trimming stripped 3 bases from V and 0 bases from J, with 17 bases between. CDR1 is SGHAT and CDR2 is FQDESV in the germline V gene (reference sequence). CDR3 nucleotides: TGTGCCAGCAGCTTCAAAGGTTTCAGGGGCCCGAACACCGGGGAGCTGTTTTTT. Its translation: CASSFKGFRGPNTGELFF.

This clonotype was counted only a few times. The CDR3 spells CASKKRESINGEQFF. As DNA, the CDR3 is TGTGCCAGCAAGAAGCGGGAATCGATTAATGGTGAGCAGTTCTTC. V gene TRBV12-3 or TRBV12-4 combines with J gene TRBJ2-1; TRBD2 aligns across 7 bases. Trimming removed 7 bases from V and 9 bases from J; junction bases left unmatched: 15. There are 15 residues in the CDR3.

The table lists this clonotype with a few counts. This sequence joins TRBV10-1 and TRBJ2-3; 9 bases fit TRBD2. This CDR3 comprises 15 residues. V shed 0 bases and J 3 bases; nucleotides not matched to a gene: 1. Germline CDR1 and CDR2: WNHNN and SYGVQD (reference sequence). CDR3 sequence reads: CASSESTSGTDTQYF. The CDR3 DNA reads as TGCGCCAGCAGTGAGTCGACTAGCGGAACAGATACGCAGTATTTT.

This chain joins TRBV12-3 or TRBV12-4 and TRBJ2-2, with a tentative D call TRBD2 (5 bases). The CDR3 consists of 15 residues. V dropped 3 bases and J dropped 4 bases, with 12 bases sitting between them. The DNA of the CDR3 is TGTGCCAGCAGTTTCACCGGGGTGCGCACCGGGGAGCTGTTTTTT. Translating it yields CASSFTGVRTGELFF.

The chain combines TRBV7-2 with TRBJ2-5; unclear D gene. CDR3 length equals 12 residues. Trimming stripped 5 bases from V and 1 base from J, with 5 bases between. Germline values: CDR1 SGHTA, CDR2 FQGNSA. In nucleotides, the CDR3 is TGTGCCAGCAGCACCTTCCAAGAGACCCAGTACTTC. Encoded protein: CASSTFQETQYF.

The chain uses TRBV4-2 and TRBJ2-3, with 12 bases aligning to TRBD2. The CDR3 runs to 16 residues. V lost 2 bases to trimming and J lost 4 bases; unmatched junction nucleotides: 4. From germline, CDR1 is LGHNA and CDR2 YNFKEQ. The CDR3 DNA sequence: TGTGCCAGCAGCCAAACGGGACTAGCGGGCCCAGATACGCAGTATTTT. Amino acid sequence: CASSQTGLAGPDTQYF.

This clonotype was seen ten or more times. V is TRBV6-1 and J is TRBJ1-1, with D unresolved. The CDR3 runs 13 residues. V dropped 6 bases and J dropped 1 base, with 9 bases sitting between them. Germline V gene lookup returns CDR1 MNHNS and CDR2 SASEGT. The CDR3 DNA reads as TGTGCCAGCAGCCAAGAGCCGAACACTGAAGCTTTCTTT. This encodes CASSQEPNTEAFF.

The chain links TRBV6-5 to TRBJ2-3, with D perhaps matching TRBD1 (6 bases). CDR3 length: 15 amino acids. Germline CDR1 is MNHEY and CDR2 is SVGAGI. Trimming stripped 2 bases from V and 0 bases from J, with 9 bases between. CDR3 region: CASSYGGASTDTQYF. In DNA form, the CDR3 reads TGTGCCAGCAGTTACGGGGGCGCAAGCACAGATACGCAGTATTTT.

This chain connects TRBV24-1 to TRBJ2-5; a possible D gene is TRBD1 (6 bases). Trimming removed 2 bases from V and 5 bases from J, with 11 bases in between. Germline values: CDR1 KGHDR, CDR2 SFDVKD. This CDR3 is 14 amino acids long. In DNA form, the CDR3 reads TGTGCCACCAGTGATTCGGACAGCTTTGAGACCCAGTACTTC. Its translation: CATSDSDSFETQYF.

V gene TRBV6-1 combines with J gene TRBJ2-5, with 7 positions matching TRBD2. V lost 4 bases to trimming and J lost 5 bases; unmatched junction nucleotides: 13. CDR1 is MNHNS, CDR2 SASEGT, per germline. This CDR3 contains 16 residues. The CDR3 is CASSGRGSGVKETQYF. In DNA form, the CDR3 reads TGTGCCAGCAGTGGCCGGGGGAGCGGGGTAAAGGAGACCCAGTACTTC.